One and the same sample provided the 24 T cell receptor beta chains below, sequenced in a study of T cells in women clearing cervical HPV infection. Assay used: immunoSEQ multiplex PCR; TCRdb lists only in-frame clones, some missing. The sample holds around 17,000 clones. Sequenced: blood buffy coat. The receptors were sampled from a woman between 18 and 75 years old with a cervical HPV16 infection that either progressed to CIN3+ or cleared (not recorded which).

In the case of this clone: The sequence runs out 3 residues before the end of the CDR3; the remainder is reconstructed from the germline J gene. The genes are TRBV20-1 and TRBJ1-5; D might be TRBD1 (5 bases). The CDR3 runs to 13 residues. Germline V gives CDR1 DFQATT, CDR2 SNEGSKA (reference sequence). Trimming cost V 6 bases and J 3 bases, with 12 bases left between them. CDR3 loop: CSAGRGDNQPQHF. Partial CDR3 DNA: TGCAGTGCCGGAAGGGGAGACAATCAGCCC.

Turning to this clone: The read ends 3 residues early relative to the CDR3; the germline J gene fills the gap. The V call is TRBV2, the J call TRBJ2-7, with D possibly being TRBD2 (6 bases). The germline V gene has CDR1 SNHLY and CDR2 FYNNEI. V shed 6 bases and J shed 5 bases, with 14 bases lying between them. This CDR3 is 13 amino acids long. The CDR3 protein is CASSRDLEDEQYF. Incomplete CDR3 DNA: TGTGCCAGCAGCCGGGACTTAGAAGACGAG.

Regarding this clone: The observed sequence ends 3 residues before the CDR3 terminus, with the missing tail filled in from the germline J gene. J is TRBJ1-6 and V is TRBV7-2, with D perhaps TRBD1 (5 bases). The V and J ends lost 5 bases and 10 bases respectively, with 12 bases between them. This CDR3 comprises 13 residues. CDR1 and CDR2 (germline): SGHTA, FQGNSA. The covered CDR3 bases are TGTGCCAGCAGCGTCCGGGGGTCGTCACCC. It translates to CASSVRGSSP. The full CDR3 protein is CASSVRGSSPLHF.

Concerning this clone itself: Read coverage stops 3 residues before the CDR3 terminus; the germline J gene supplies the remainder. The V call is TRBV6-2 or TRBV6-3, the J call TRBJ2-1, with a weak D call TRBD1 (6 bases). There are 13 residues in the CDR3. V dropped 5 bases and J dropped 4 bases, with 9 bases sitting between them. The germline CDR1 and CDR2 sequences are MNHEY and SVGEGT. CDR3 sequence reads: CASSQDSYNEQFF. CDR3 DNA, as far as it was read: TGTGCCAGCAGTCAGGACAGTTACAATGAG.

With regard to this clone: The CDR3 goes on 3 residues after the read ends, and that part is filled in from the germline J gene. The chain has TRBV28 and TRBJ1-6, with D hard to call. The CDR3 has 16 residues. V was clipped by 2 bases and J by 5 bases, with 13 bases between them. Germline V lookup: CDR1 MDHEN, CDR2 SYDVKM. Incomplete CDR3 DNA: TGTGCCAGCAGTTTAATCGCGGGGTCCAATAATTCACCC. Amino acid sequence: CASSLIAGSNNSP. Given in full, the CDR3 is CASSLIAGSNNSPLHF.

Concerning this clone itself: The read comes to an end 3 residues before the CDR3 does, leaving the germline J gene to fill in the end. This rearrangement joins TRBV28 to TRBJ1-5; TRBD1 is a possible D gene (5 bases). Deletions cut 6 bases from V and 3 bases from J, with 12 bases between. Germline lookup yields CDR1 MDHEN and CDR2 SYDVKM. The CDR3 is 14 residues long. CDR3 DNA (partial): TGTGCCAGCAGAGCATCAGGGCACAATCAGCCC. This codes for CASRASGHNQP. The full CDR3 sequence reads CASRASGHNQPQHF.

Of note for this clone: The read stops 3 residues short of the end of the CDR3; the missing end is completed from the germline J gene. The rearrangement uses TRBV9 and TRBJ1-1, with a possible D match to TRBD1 (6 bases). Germline V gene data show CDR1 as SGDLS and CDR2 as YYNGEE. This CDR3 spans 14 amino acids. This CDR3 reads CASSPSDSRRGAFF. The CDR3 bases that were read are TGTGCCAGCAGCCCATCGGACAGCCGGCGCGGA.

Regarding this clone: The read ends 3 residues shy of where the CDR3 ends; the end is completed using the germline J gene. V is TRBV19 and J is TRBJ2-5, with a possible D match to TRBD2 (8 bases). The germline V and J ends were trimmed by 4 bases and 1 base, with 13 bases remaining between them. Germline V gene lookup returns CDR1 LNHDA and CDR2 SQIVND (reference sequence). The CDR3 consists of 15 residues. The covered CDR3 bases are TGTGCCAGTAGTACCGGGAGGGGGCGCCAAGAGACC. It yields the protein CASSTGRGRQET. The whole CDR3 protein reads CASSTGRGRQETQYF.

On this clone itself: The read gets to within 3 residues of the CDR3 end, and the germline J gene fills in the rest. This sequence joins TRBV20-1 and TRBJ2-5; D might be TRBD1 or TRBD2, each matching 7 bases. Trimming left V 6 bases short and J 5 bases short, with 19 bases between. Germline V lookup: CDR1 DFQATT, CDR2 SNEGSKA (reference sequence). CDR3 length: 14 amino acids. This CDR3 is CSAEDRKGGETQYF. The part of the CDR3 DNA that was read is TGCAGTGCAGAGGACAGGAAGGGAGGGGAGACC.

On this clone itself: From the germline J gene comes the end of the CDR3, since the read stops 3 residues before it. The chain uses TRBV7-2 and TRBJ2-2; 8 positions match TRBD2. The CDR3 loop spans 14 amino acids. After removal of 5 bases from V and 1 base from J, the junction contained 0 bases not matched to a gene. CDR1 and CDR2 (germline): SGHTA, FQGNSA. CDR3 residues: CASSAGGNTGELFF. The sequenced part of the CDR3 DNA is TGTGCCAGCAGCGCGGGGGGGAACACCGGGGAG. Using reference TRBV7-2 and TRBJ2-2 for the parts outside the CDR3, the full variable domain is GAGVSQSPSNKVTEKGKDVELRCDPISGHTALYWYRQSLGQGLEFLIYFQGNSAPDKSGLPSDRFSAERTGGSVSTLTIQRTQQEDSAVYLCASSAGGNTGELFFGEGSRLTVL.

Notes on this clone: The read comes to an end 3 residues before the CDR3 does, leaving the germline J gene to fill in the end. The rearrangement links TRBV20-1 to TRBJ1-2; D remains unclear. The germline V gene encodes CDR1 DFQATT and CDR2 SNEGSKA (reference sequence). V lost 3 bases to trimming and J lost 4 bases, with 6 bases between them. This CDR3 has 11 residues. The chain's CDR3 is CSASGGYGYTF. The CDR3 DNA, read in part, is TGCAGTGCTAGCGGCGGCTATGGC.

Worth noting for this clone: The CDR3 is cut off 3 residues early in the read; its end comes from the germline J gene. The rearrangement links TRBV6-7 to TRBJ2-2; no clear D gene. TRBV6-7 is flagged as an ORF with uncertain function. V gave up 5 bases and J gave up 5 bases, with 12 bases separating them. The CDR3 has 14 amino acids. This CDR3 reads CASSLTPVTGELFF. CDR3 bases read: TGTGCCAGCAGTCTTACCCCAGTGACCGGGGAG.

Concerning this clone itself: Sequencing ends 3 residues short of the CDR3 end; the germline J gene provides the rest. This chain connects TRBV2 to TRBJ2-5; 10 bases fit TRBD1. The V segment lost 6 bases and the J segment 4 bases; nucleotides outside the gene matches: 2. Germline CDR1 SNHLY, CDR2 FYNNEI. The CDR3 is 13 residues long. CDR3 loop: CASSWTGGETQYF. CDR3 DNA, as far as it was read: TGTGCCAGCAGCTGGACAGGGGGAGAGACC.

Turning to this clone: The read comes to an end 3 residues before the CDR3 does, leaving the germline J gene to fill in the end. V and J are TRBV4-2 and TRBJ2-3; 11 nucleotides agree with TRBD2. The germline gives CDR1 LGHNA, CDR2 YNFKEQ. This CDR3 has 16 amino acids. The V and J ends lost 0 bases and 4 bases, in that order; junction bases with no gene match: 3. The DNA read from the CDR3 is TGTGCCAGCAGCCAAGACGGTAGCGGGGGGGCAGATACG. Translation: CASSQDGSGGADT. In full, the CDR3 is CASSQDGSGGADTQYF.

CDR3 DNA, as far as it was read: TGCGCCAGCAGCTTGGACCCCGCGAGCCGCACAGATACG. Translating gives CASSLDPASRTDT. The complete CDR3 reads CASSLDPASRTDTQYF. The chain combines TRBV5-1 with TRBJ2-3; D unresolved. Sequencing ends 3 residues short of the CDR3 end; the germline J gene provides the rest. The CDR3 totals 16 residues. CDR1 is SGHRS, CDR2 YFSETQ, per germline. V lost 0 bases to trimming and J lost 1 base, with 12 bases between them.

A word on this clone: The read ends 3 residues early relative to the CDR3; the germline J gene fills the gap. The J gene is TRBJ2-5, the V gene TRBV4-1, with 7 bases aligning to TRBD1. This CDR3 spans 16 amino acids. From germline, CDR1 is MGHRA and CDR2 YSYEKL. Trimming at V came to 4 bases and at J to 7 bases, leaving 15 bases not matched to a gene. CDR3 region: CASSPRTSGEGATQYF. CDR3 DNA, as far as it was read: TGCGCCAGCAGCCCCCGGACCAGCGGAGAGGGGGCGACC.

Points on this clone: Sequencing ends 3 residues short of the CDR3 end; the germline J gene provides the rest. The J gene is TRBJ2-7, the V gene TRBV15, with TRBD1 as a possible D gene (5 bases). Germline CDR1 and CDR2: LNHNV and YYDKDF (reference sequence). Trimming cost V 0 bases and J 2 bases, with 8 bases left between them. The CDR3 consists of 14 residues. The CDR3 loop is CATSRDPTAYEQYF. The covered CDR3 bases are TGTGCCACCAGCAGAGACCCGACAGCCTACGAG.

CDR3 bases read: TGTGCCAGTAGTACGACAGGGGTCGGATCAAATGGC. Amino acids: CASSTTGVGSNG. The entire CDR3 reads CASSTTGVGSNGYTF. V is TRBV19 and J is TRBJ1-2; 8 positions match TRBD1. The DNA ends 3 residues before the CDR3 does, and the rest of the CDR3 is filled in from the germline J gene. V lost 4 bases, J lost 6 bases, and 10 bases stayed unmatched. This CDR3 has 15 amino acids. Germline V lookup: CDR1 LNHDA, CDR2 SQIVND (reference sequence). The variable domain in full, with the rest retrieved from reference TRBV19 and TRBJ1-2, is DGGITQSPKYLFRKEGQNVTLSCEQNLNHDAMYWYRQDPGQGLRLIYYSQIVNDFQKGDIAEGYSVSREKKESFPLTVTSAQKNPTAFYLCASSTTGVGSNGYTFGSGTRLTVV.

In the case of this clone: Read coverage stops 3 residues before the CDR3 terminus; the germline J gene supplies the remainder. The chain couples TRBV20-1 to TRBJ2-7; 8 bases map to TRBD2. This CDR3 contains 15 residues. Germline lookup yields CDR1 DFQATT and CDR2 SNEGSKA (reference sequence). With V trimmed by 3 bases and J by 5 bases, 12 bases remained unmatched. CDR3 sequence reads: CSARGPGTSNDEQYF. The sequenced CDR3 bases are TGCAGTGCTAGGGGACCCGGGACTAGTAATGACGAG.

Comments on this clone: The CDR3 extends 3 residues past the end of the read, so its final part is completed from the germline J gene. The gene calls are TRBV6-2 or TRBV6-3 and TRBJ1-1; TRBD1 matches 10 bases. Germline V gene lookup returns CDR1 MNHEY and CDR2 SVGEGT. The CDR3 is made up of 16 amino acids. The junction had 8 bases not matched to a gene; V was cut back by 6 bases and J by 1 base. The DNA read from the CDR3 is TGTGCCAGCAGGGATGACAGGGGGCACGGGAACACTGAA. Translation gives CASRDDRGHGNTE. The whole CDR3 sequence reads CASRDDRGHGNTEAFF.

Concerning this clone itself: The missing CDR3 end, 3 residues past where the read stops, is filled in from the germline J gene. V gene TRBV19 combines with J gene TRBJ2-2, with 11 bases identical to TRBD2. The CDR3 sequence is 15 residues long. Trimming at V came to 8 bases and at J to 0 bases, leaving 2 bases not matched to a gene. Germline values: CDR1 LNHDA, CDR2 SQIVND (reference sequence). The CDR3 protein is CASDSGGANTGELFF. The covered CDR3 bases are TGTGCCAGTGATAGCGGGGGGGCGAACACCGGGGAG. Drawing the rest from reference TRBV19 and TRBJ2-2, the complete variable domain is DGGITQSPKYLFRKEGQNVTLSCEQNLNHDAMYWYRQDPGQGLRLIYYSQIVNDFQKGDIAEGYSVSREKKESFPLTVTSAQKNPTAFYLCASDSGGANTGELFFGEGSRLTVL.

CDR3 protein: CASSTGSYEQYF. The sequenced CDR3 bases are TGTGCCAGCAGCACAGGGTCCTACGAG. This chain joins TRBV25-1 and TRBJ2-7, with TRBD1 as a possible D gene (6 bases). The read comes to an end 3 residues before the CDR3 does, leaving the germline J gene to fill in the end. Trimming pared 6 bases from V and 1 base from J, leaving 7 bases between. Germline-derived CDR1 and CDR2 are MGHDK and SYGVNS. This CDR3 is built from 12 residues.

As for this clone: With the read ending 3 residues before the CDR3 end, the germline J gene is used to fill in that end. This rearrangement joins TRBV7-9 to TRBJ2-1, with TRBD1 identical over 10 bases. The CDR3 length is 15 residues. The junction had 13 bases not matched to a gene; V was cut back by 8 bases and J by 9 bases. CDR1 and CDR2 (germline): SEHNR, FQNEAQ (reference sequence). The part of the CDR3 DNA that was read is TGTGCCAGCCCAAAGGGGGGACAGGGGATTTTTGAG. Translated, it gives CASPKGGQGIFE. The whole CDR3 protein reads CASPKGGQGIFEQFF.

Comments on this clone: The CDR3 end lies 3 residues beyond the end of the read and is filled in from the germline J gene. This chain joins TRBV6-2 or TRBV6-3 and TRBJ2-7, with D possibly being TRBD1 (5 bases). Looked up from germline, CDR1 is MNHEY and CDR2 is SVGEGT. With 5 bases removed from V and 3 bases from J, the gap between germline ends came to 8 bases. The CDR3 extends over 12 amino acids. The covered CDR3 bases are TGTGCCAGCAGTAACACAGGCTACGAG. This sequence encodes CASSNTGYE. The complete CDR3 reads CASSNTGYEQYF.